Listed below are T cell receptor beta chains from one sample, sequenced in a study of T cells after somatic rescue of genetic block. Some clones are missing from TCRdb's copy, which holds only in-frame ones; the method was immunoSEQ multiplex PCR. The table records roughly 120,000 clones, approximately 90% of them present only once. The sequenced sample was peripheral blood mononuclear cells (PBMCs). These receptors were obtained from a woman under 30. CDR3s include the opening cysteine and the closing phenylalanine or tryptophan.

J gene,V gene,CDR3 length,CDR3 protein
TRBJ1-1,TRBV19,12,CASSTVRTEAFF
TRBJ1-5,TRBV18,17,CASSQGAGEGERQPQHF
TRBJ1-2,TRBV18,15,CASSPLGQGDYGYTF
TRBJ2-5,TRBV7-2,14,CASSLEGGVETQYF
TRBJ1-3,TRBV6-5,15,CASSYSRTVGNTIYF
TRBJ2-1,TRBV10-3,15,CAISVSGVTYNEQFF
TRBJ1-1,TRBV6-6,13,CASSRDVNTEAFF
TRBJ2-1,TRBV6-1,13,CASSERFSNEQFF
TRBJ1-1,TRBV4-2,16,CASSQGPGGANTEAFF
TRBJ2-3,TRBV10-3,16,CAISQGAGGSTDTQYF
TRBJ2-5,TRBV20-1,11,CSATNQETQYF
TRBJ1-1,TRBV5-1,13,CASRSRGDTEAFF
TRBJ1-1,TRBV2,13,CASTPGGIQKAFF
TRBJ1-6,TRBV7-3,17,CASRVGNRGPYNSPLHF
TRBJ2-1,TRBV5-1,15,CASSRGLAENNEQFF
TRBJ1-2,TRBV2,14,CASSERQGVLGYTF
NA,TRBV30,13,CAWDRFSSYEQYF
TRBJ2-7,TRBV19,15,CASSPGAGDSYEQYF
TRBJ1-5,TRBV7-9,15,CASSSGTSSNQPQHF
TRBJ2-3,TRBV6-4,14,CASSEVGGTDTQYF
TRBJ2-7,TRBV5-1,17,CASSYGLAGGQTYEQYF
TRBJ2-1,TRBV15,14,CATMSGGAINEQFF
TRBJ1-2,TRBV11-3,11,CASSLDGGYTF
TRBJ1-3,TRBV7-6,15,CASSLGRDSGNTIYF
TRBJ2-7,TRBV29-1,12,CSVLGQTPEQYF
TRBJ2-5,TRBV7-2,16,CASSRIAGGQMETQYF
TRBJ1-5,TRBV28,14,CASSTGQFNQPQHF
TRBJ2-7,TRBV18,13,CASSPGQTYEQYF
TRBJ1-2,TRBV5-4,11,CASSFGWGYTF
TRBJ1-2,TRBV28,14,CASSFPAGTYGYTF
TRBJ2-3,TRBV6-4,14,CASSETSDTDTQYF
TRBJ1-4,TRBV7-9,15,CASSSRREENEKLFF
TRBJ2-1,TRBV6-5,14,CASTDLRGHNEQFF
TRBJ2-7,TRBV9,13,CASSVGWGDEQYF
TRBJ1-5,TRBV11-3,18,CASSLEGLGFYSNQPQHF
TRBJ2-3,TRBV6-1,15,CASSDVAGSTDTQYF
TRBJ1-4,TRBV9,18,CASSPSPGTGIGNEKLFF